The clone carrying this T cell receptor (beta chain) was seen a few times. The data were taken from a study of blood T cell repertoires in COVID-19. This CDR3 comprises 13 residues. The V and J ends lost 5 bases and 1 base respectively, with 8 bases between them. In germline, CDR1 is SNHLY, CDR2 FYNNEI. Participant ages covered roughly 18 to 90 years across about 22 US areas. Donors of Cohort 3 who recovered were those that had two negative PCRs, clearance, or symptom resolution. Method: immunoSEQ multiplex PCR; TCRdb's copy keeps in-frame clones and lacks some. The table has some 260,000 clones, 85% to 95% seen once.

The sequence derives from a woman between 18 and 29 years old who had recovered from COVID-19. Sequenced input: PBMCs or T cells enriched from blood (not recorded which). The chain employs TRBV2 and TRBJ2-5; D gene unclear. CDR3 coding DNA: TGTGCCAGCAGTCCCGAGGCCCAAGAGACCCAGTACTTC. Translated, it gives CASSPEAQETQYF.